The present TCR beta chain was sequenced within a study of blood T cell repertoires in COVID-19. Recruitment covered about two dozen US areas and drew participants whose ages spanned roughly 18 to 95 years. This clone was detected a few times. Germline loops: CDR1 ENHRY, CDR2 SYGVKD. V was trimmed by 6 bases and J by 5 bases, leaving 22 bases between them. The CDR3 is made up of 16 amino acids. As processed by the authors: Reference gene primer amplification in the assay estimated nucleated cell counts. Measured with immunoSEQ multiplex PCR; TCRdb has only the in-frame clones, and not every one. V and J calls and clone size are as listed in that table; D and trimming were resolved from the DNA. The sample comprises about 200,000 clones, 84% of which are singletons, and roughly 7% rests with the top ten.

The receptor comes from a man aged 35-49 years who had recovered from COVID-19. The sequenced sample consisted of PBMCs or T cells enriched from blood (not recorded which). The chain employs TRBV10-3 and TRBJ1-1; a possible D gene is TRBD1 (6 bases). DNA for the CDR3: TGTGCCATCAGCCTACAGGGCCCGGGCTATGGAACTGAAGCTTTCTTT. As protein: CAISLQGPGYGTEAFF.